This is a list of T cell receptor beta chains from one sample in a study of technical replicates of blood from several donors. Sequenced by immunoSEQ multiplex PCR; TCRdb stores in-frame clones only, minus some. The sample has almost 85,000 clones; almost 98% are singletons. Material: T cells isolated from PBMCs. Every receptor here comes from a human donor in good health. CDR3s include the opening cysteine and the closing phenylalanine or tryptophan. The order of the fields is J gene, V gene, CDR3 protein.

>TRBJ2-5|TRBV4-1
CASSRTSGGETQYF
>TRBJ1-3|TRBV5-6
CASSSGRISGNTIYF
>TRBJ1-3|TRBV6-5
CASSRGRQSGNTIYF
>TRBJ1-1|TRBV7-8
CASSTRTELLEAFF
>TRBJ2-3|TRBV7-3
CASSLRLAGSADTQYF
>TRBJ1-1|TRBV29-1
CSVENSGQGLFLTEAFF
>TRBJ2-7|TRBV19
CASSIRRRGAEGDEQYF
>TRBJ1-4|TRBV4-2
CASSQEGGTNEKLFF
>TRBJ1-1|TRBV2
CASSEAGTTNTEAFF
>TRBJ1-2|TRBV5-1
CASSLTGDTSYGYTF
>TRBJ2-2|TRBV7-2
CASSSLRIRDTGELFF